The clone carrying this T cell receptor (beta chain) was counted only a few times. The data belong to a study of blood T cell repertoires in COVID-19. It was during active infection that Seattle patients were enrolled and then longitudinally followed. Only in-frame clones appear in the TCRdb table, and some are missing; sequencing was by immunoSEQ multiplex PCR. Of under 80,000 clones in the sample, around 74% were seen once. The sample was peripheral blood. This receptor was identified in a man between 60 and 75 years old with COVID-19, enrolled during active disease.

The CDR3 loop is CASSQETGVRTGELFF. The CDR3 nucleotides read TGTGCCAGCAGCCAAGAAACGGGGGTTCGGACCGGGGAGCTGTTTTTT. The chain has TRBV4-2 and TRBJ2-2; possible D gene TRBD2, 6 bases. The CDR3 contains 16 residues. Trimming removed 0 bases at V and 5 bases at J, with 13 bases between. Germline values: CDR1 LGHNA, CDR2 YNFKEQ.